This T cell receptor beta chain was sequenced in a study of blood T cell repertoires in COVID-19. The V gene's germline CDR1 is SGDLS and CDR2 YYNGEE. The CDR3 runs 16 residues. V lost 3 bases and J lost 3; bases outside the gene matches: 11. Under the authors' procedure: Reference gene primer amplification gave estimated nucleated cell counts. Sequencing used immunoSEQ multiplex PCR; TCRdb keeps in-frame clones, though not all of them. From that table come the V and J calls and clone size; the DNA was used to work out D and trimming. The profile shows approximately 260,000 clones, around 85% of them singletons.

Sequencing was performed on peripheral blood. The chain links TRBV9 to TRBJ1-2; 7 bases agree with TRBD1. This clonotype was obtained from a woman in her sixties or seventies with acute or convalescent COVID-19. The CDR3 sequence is CASSEEGQPFYYGYTF. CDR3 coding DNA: TGTGCCAGCAGCGAAGAGGGACAGCCGTTCTACTATGGCTACACCTTC. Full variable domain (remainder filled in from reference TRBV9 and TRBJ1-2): DSGVTQTPKHLITATGQRVTLRCSPRSGDLSVYWYQQSLDQGLQFLIQYYNGEERAKGNILERFSAQQFPDLHSELNLSSLELGDSALYFCASSEEGQPFYYGYTFGSGTRLTVV.